The sample holds a few counts of the clone carrying this T cell receptor (beta chain). Its antigen remains unidentified. These data are taken from a study of human T cells and chemical hapten exposure. Study context: Across samples, TCR yields varied, mostly owing to small differences in pooled library volumes. Study-level results: All donors were alopecia patients, so their immunity may differ from that of healthy people. PT1 expanded TCR counts and patch test score correlated positively.

The time point is: patch test 3, about 24 weeks after DPC sensitization. Treatment specified: therapeutic diphenylcyclopropenone sensitization with weekly scalp DPC. Library preparation tagged each individual cDNA molecule with a unique molecular identifier. TCRdb redid the calling of the RACE reads with MiXCR, one entry per CDR3 protein. This sample carries 97,000 or so distinct CDR3 sequences, 27% of them seen once, and the ten largest clones take approximately 10%. This receptor was obtained from a man aged 40-49 years with alopecia areata. Some clones in this sample may be carry-over from other donors' samples. The sequencing used whole blood, collected in connection with sensitization to the hapten diphenylcyclopropenone (DPC).

The CDR3 coding sequence is TGTGCCAGCAGCTTAGTGGCTCAACCGGCGGATACGCAGTATTTT. Its translation is CASSLVAQPADTQYF. This rearrangement joins TRBV7-2 to TRBJ2-3; D ambiguous. This CDR3 has 15 residues. Trimming removed 1 base from V and 6 bases from J, with 14 bases in between. Germline V gives CDR1 SGHTA, CDR2 FQGNSA.